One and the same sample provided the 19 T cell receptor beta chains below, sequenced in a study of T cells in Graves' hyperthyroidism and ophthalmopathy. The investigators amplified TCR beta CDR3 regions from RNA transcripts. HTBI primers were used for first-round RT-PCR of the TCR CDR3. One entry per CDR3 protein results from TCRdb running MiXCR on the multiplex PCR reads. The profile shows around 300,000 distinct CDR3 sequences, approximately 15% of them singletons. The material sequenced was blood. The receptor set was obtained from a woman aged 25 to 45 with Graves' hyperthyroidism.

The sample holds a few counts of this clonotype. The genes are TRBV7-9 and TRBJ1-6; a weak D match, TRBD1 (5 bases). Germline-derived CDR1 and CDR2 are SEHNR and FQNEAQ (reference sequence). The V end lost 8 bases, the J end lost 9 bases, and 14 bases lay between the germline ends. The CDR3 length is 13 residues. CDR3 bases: TGTGCCAGCCGGGACGGGAATAGTTCACCCCTCCACTTT. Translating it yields CASRDGNSSPLHF.

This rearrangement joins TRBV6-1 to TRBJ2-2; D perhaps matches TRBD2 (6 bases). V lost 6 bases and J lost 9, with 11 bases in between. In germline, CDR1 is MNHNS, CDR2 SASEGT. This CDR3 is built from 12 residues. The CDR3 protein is CASRGREWELFF. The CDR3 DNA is TGTGCCAGCAGGGGCCGGGAGTGGGAGCTGTTTTTT.

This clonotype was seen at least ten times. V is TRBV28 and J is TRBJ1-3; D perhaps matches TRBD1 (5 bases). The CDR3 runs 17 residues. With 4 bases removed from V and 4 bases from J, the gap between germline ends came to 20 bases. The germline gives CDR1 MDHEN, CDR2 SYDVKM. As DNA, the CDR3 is TGTGCCAGCAGTTCCCCAACCCTGACAGCCAGGGGAAACACCATATATTTT. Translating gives CASSSPTLTARGNTIYF.

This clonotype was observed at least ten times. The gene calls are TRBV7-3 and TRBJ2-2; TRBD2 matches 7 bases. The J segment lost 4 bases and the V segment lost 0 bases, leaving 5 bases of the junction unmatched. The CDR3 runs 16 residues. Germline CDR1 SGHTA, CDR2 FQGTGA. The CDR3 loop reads CASSLTTGGGTGELFF. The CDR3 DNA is TGTGCCAGCAGCTTAACGACGGGAGGCGGCACCGGGGAGCTGTTTTTT.

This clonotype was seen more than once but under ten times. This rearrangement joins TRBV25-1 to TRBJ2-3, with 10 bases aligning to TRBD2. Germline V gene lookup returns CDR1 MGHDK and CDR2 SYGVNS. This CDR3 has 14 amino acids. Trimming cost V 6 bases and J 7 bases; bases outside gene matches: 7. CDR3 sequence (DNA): TGTGCCAGCAGATATAGCGGGAGGTCTCATACGCAGTATTTT. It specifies CASRYSGRSHTQYF.

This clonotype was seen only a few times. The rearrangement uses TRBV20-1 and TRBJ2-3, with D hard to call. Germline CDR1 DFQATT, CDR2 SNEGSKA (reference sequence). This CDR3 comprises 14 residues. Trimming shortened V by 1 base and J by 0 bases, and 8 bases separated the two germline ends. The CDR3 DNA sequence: TGCAGTGCTAGAGCCTCCCCCAGCACAGATACGCAGTATTTT. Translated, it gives CSARASPSTDTQYF.

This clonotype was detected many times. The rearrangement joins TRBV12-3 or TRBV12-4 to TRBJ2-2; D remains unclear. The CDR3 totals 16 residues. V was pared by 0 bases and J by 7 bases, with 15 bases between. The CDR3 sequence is CASSLASPPHGGELFF. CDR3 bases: TGTGCCAGCAGTTTAGCTAGTCCCCCTCACGGCGGGGAGCTGTTTTTT.

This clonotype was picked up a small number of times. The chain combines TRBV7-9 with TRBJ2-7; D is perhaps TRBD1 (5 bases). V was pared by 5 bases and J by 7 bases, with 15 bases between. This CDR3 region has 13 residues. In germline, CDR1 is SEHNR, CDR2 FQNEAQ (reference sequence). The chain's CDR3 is CASSVSPKGEQYF. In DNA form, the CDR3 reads TGTGCCAGCAGCGTAAGCCCCAAGGGGGAGCAGTACTTC.

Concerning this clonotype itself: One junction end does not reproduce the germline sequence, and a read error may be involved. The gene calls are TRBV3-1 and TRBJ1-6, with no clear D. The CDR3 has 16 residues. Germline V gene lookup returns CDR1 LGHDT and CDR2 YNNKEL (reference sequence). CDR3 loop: CASSQLRVSFNSPLHF. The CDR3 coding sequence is TGTGCCAGCAGTCAACTACGGGTGTCCTTTAATTCACCCCTCCACTTT.

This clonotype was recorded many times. CDR3 region: CASSYSTLGAETQYF. CDR3 DNA sequence: TGTGCCAGCAGTTACTCGACGTTGGGAGCGGAGACCCAGTACTTC. This chain joins TRBV6-6 and TRBJ2-5, with a possible D match to TRBD2 (5 bases). The germline gives CDR1 MNHNY, CDR2 SVGAGI (reference sequence). The V and J ends lost 0 bases and 5 bases respectively, with 13 bases between them. The CDR3 is 15 amino acids.

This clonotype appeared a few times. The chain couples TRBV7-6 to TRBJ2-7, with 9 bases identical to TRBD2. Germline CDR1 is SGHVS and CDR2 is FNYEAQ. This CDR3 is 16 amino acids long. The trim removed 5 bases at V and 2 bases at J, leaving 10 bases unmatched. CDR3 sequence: CASSPRLGGRAYEQYF. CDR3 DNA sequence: TGTGCCAGCAGCCCTCGGCTAGGCGGGAGGGCCTACGAGCAGTACTTC.

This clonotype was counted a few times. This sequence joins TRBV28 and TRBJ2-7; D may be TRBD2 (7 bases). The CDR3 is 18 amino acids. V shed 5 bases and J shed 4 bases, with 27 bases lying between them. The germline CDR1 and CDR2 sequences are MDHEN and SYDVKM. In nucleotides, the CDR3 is TGTGCCAGCAGTAGGGGGGGCCCCTGGGGGGACTCCATGTACGAGCAGTACTTC. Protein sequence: CASSRGGPWGDSMYEQYF.

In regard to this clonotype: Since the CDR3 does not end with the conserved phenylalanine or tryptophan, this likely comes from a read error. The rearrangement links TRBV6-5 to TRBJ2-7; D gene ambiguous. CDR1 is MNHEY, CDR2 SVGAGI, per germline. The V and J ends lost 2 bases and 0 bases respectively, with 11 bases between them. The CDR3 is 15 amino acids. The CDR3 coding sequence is TGTGCCAGCAGTTACCCAGGCCGAGACTCCTACGAGCAGTACCTC. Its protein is CASSYPGRDSYEQYL.

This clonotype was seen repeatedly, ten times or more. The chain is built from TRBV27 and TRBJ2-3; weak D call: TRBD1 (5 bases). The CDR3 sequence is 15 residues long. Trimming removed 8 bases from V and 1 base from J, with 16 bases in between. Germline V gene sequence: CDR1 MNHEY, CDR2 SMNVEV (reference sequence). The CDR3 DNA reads TGTGCCAGCGGTTATAGGGGATCACGCACAGATACGCAGTATTTT. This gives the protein CASGYRGSRTDTQYF.

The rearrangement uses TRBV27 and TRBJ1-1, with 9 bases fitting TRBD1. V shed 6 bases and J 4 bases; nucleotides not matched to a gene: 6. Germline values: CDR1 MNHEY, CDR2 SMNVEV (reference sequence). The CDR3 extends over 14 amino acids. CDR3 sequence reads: CASRFRTGVTEAFF. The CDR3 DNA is TGTGCCAGCAGGTTCAGGACAGGGGTCACTGAAGCTTTCTTT.

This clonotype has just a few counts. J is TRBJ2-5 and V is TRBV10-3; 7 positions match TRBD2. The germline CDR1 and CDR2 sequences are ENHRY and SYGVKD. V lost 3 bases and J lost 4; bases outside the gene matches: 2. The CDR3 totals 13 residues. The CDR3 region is CAISDSGGETQYF. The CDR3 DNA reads TGTGCCATCAGTGACTCGGGAGGAGAGACCCAGTACTTC.

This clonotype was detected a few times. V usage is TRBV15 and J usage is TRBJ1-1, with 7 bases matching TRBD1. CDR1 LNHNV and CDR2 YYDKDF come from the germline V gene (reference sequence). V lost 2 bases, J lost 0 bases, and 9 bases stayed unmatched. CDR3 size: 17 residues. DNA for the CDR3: TGTGCCACCAGCAGATCCCGACAGGGTTGGATGAACACTGAAGCTTTCTTT. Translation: CATSRSRQGWMNTEAFF.

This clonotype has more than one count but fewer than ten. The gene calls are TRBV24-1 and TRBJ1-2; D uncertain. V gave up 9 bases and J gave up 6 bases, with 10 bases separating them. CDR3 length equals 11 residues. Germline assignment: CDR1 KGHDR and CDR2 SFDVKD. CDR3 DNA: TGTGCCACCGCCCTCGGGGATGGCTACACCTTC. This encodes CATALGDGYTF.

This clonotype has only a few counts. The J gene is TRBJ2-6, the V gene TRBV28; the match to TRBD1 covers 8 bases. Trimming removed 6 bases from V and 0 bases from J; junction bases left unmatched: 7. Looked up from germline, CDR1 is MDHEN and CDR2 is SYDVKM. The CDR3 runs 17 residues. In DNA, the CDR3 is TGTGCCAGCAGGGAGGGACAGGTTTCCTCTGGGGCCAACGTCCTGACTTTC. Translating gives CASREGQVSSGANVLTF.